The TCR beta chain under discussion was sequenced for a study of cytomegalovirus exposure and HLA in healthy donors. The CDR3 sequence is 16 residues long. Trimming shortened V by 0 bases and J by 3 bases, and 15 bases separated the two germline ends. Germline V gene data show CDR1 as MNHEY and CDR2 as SVGAGI. The PCR had 60 Vbeta and 13 Jbeta primers. TCRdb keeps only in-frame clones here, not all; method: immunoSEQ multiplex PCR. The sample has some 100,000 clones; more than 70% are singletons. The sequence was collected from a man under 40 in good health and CMV-seronegative. The chain is built from TRBV6-5 and TRBJ2-7, with no clear D. Sequencing was done on a sample of PBMCs. The CDR3 bases are TGTGCCAGCAGTTACTCTCTAGGTCAGTCCCGCTACGAGCAGTACTTC. It codes for CASSYSLGQSRYEQYF.